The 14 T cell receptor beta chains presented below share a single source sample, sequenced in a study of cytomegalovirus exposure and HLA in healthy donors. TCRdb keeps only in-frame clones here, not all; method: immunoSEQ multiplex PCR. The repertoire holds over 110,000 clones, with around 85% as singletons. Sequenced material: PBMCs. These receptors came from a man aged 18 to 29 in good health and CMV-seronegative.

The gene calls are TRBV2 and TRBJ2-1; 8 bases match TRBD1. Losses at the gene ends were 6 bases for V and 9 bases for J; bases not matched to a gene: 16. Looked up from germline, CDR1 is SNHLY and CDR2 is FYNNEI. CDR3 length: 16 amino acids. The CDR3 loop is CASSPHRGSWVLEQFF. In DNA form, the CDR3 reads TGTGCCAGCAGCCCGCACAGGGGGTCCTGGGTACTTGAGCAGTTCTTC.

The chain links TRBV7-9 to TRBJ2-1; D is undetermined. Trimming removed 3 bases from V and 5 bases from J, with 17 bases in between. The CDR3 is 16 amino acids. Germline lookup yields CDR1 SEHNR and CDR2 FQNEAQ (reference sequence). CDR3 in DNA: TGTGCCAGCAGCTTCCGAAGATCACTCTCTCACAATGAGCAGTTCTTC. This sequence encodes CASSFRRSLSHNEQFF.

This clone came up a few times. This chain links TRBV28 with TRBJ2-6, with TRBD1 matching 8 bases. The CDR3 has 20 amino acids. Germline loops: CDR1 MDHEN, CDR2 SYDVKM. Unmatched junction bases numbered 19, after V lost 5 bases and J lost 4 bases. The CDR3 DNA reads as TGTGCCAGCAGTCCAACTACACCGGGACAGGAGTCTATAGGGGCCAACGTCCTGACTTTC. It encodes CASSPTTPGQESIGANVLTF. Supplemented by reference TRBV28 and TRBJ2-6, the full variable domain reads DVKVTQSSRYLVKRTGEKVFLECVQDMDHENMFWYRQDPGLGLRLIYFSYDVKMKEKGDIPEGYSVSREKKERFSLILESASTNQTSMYLCASSPTTPGQESIGANVLTFGAGSRLTVL.

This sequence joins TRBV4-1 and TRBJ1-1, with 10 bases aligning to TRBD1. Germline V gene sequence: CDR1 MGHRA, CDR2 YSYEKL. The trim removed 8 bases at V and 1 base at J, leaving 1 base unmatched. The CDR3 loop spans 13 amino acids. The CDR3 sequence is CASRDRGNTEAFF. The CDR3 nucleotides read TGCGCCAGCCGGGACAGGGGGAACACTGAAGCTTTCTTT.

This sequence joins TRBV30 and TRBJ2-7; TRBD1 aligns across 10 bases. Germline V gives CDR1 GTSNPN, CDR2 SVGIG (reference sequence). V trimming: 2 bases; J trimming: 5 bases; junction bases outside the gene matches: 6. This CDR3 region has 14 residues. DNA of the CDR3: TGTGCCTGGAGTCCGGACAGGGGGAGCAACGAGCAGTACTTC. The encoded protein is CAWSPDRGSNEQYF.

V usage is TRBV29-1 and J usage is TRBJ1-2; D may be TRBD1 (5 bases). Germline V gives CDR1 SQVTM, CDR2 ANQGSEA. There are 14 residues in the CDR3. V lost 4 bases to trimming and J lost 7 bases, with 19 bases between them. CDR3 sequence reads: CSVVGGAAEAGYTF. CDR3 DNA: TGCAGCGTTGTCGGTGGGGCAGCTGAAGCTGGCTACACCTTC.

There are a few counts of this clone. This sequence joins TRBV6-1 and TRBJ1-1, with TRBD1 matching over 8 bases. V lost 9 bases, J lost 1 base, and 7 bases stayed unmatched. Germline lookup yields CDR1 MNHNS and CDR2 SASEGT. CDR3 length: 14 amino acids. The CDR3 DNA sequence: TGTGCCAGTAGTAGACAGGGGCGGAACACTGAAGCTTTCTTT. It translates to CASSRQGRNTEAFF.

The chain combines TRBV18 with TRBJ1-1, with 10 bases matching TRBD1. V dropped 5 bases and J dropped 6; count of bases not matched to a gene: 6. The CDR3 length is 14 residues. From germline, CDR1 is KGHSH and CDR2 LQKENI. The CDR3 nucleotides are TGTGCCAGCTCAACTAGACAGGGGGCCGCTGAAGCTTTCTTT. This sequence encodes CASSTRQGAAEAFF.

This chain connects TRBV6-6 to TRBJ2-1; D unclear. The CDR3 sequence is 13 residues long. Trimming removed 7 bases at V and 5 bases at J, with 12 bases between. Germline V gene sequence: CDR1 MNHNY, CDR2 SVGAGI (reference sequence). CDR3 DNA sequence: TGTGCCAGCAATACTGAAAAGCACAATGAGCAGTTCTTC. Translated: CASNTEKHNEQFF.

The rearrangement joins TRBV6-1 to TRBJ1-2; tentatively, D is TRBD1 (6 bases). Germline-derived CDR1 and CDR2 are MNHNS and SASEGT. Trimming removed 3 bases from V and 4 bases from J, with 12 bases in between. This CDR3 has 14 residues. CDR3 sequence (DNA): TGTGCCAGCAGTGATGGGACACCAAGCTATGGCTACACCTTC. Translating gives CASSDGTPSYGYTF.

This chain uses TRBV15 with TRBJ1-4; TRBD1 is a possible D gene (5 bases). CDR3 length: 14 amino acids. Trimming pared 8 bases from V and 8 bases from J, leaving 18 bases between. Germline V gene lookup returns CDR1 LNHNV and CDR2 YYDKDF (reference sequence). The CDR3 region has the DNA TGTGCCACCTCGAATGGCCCCAGGGTGGAAAAACTGTTTTTT. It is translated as CATSNGPRVEKLFF. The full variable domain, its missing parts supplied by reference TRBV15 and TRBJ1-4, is DAMVIQNPRYQVTQFGKPVTLSCSQTLNHNVMYWYQQKSSQAPKLLFHYYDKDFNNEADTPDNFQSRRPNTSFCFLDIRSPGLGDTAMYLCATSNGPRVEKLFFGSGTQLSVL.

CDR3 nucleotides: TGTGCCAGCAGCTTCAGAGGGGAGGCAGAGACCCAGTACTTC. Amino acid sequence: CASSFRGEAETQYF. The chain carries TRBV11-1 and TRBJ2-5, with D possibly being TRBD2 (6 bases). Trimming left V 3 bases short and J 4 bases short, with 12 bases between. The germline V gene encodes CDR1 SGHAT and CDR2 FQDESV (reference sequence). The CDR3 sequence is 14 residues long.

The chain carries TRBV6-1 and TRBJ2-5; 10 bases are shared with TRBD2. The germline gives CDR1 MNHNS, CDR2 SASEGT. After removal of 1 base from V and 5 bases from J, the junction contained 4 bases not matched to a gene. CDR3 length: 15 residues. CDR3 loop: CASSEGLAGAETQYF. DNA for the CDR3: TGTGCCAGCAGTGAAGGGCTAGCGGGGGCGGAGACCCAGTACTTC.

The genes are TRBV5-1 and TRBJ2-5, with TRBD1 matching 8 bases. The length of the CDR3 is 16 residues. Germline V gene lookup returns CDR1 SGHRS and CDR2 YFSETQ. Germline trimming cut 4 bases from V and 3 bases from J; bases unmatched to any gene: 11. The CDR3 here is CASSIGTGEFKETQYF. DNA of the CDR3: TGCGCCAGCAGCATCGGGACAGGTGAATTTAAAGAGACCCAGTACTTC.